Shown below are 27 T cell receptor beta chains from a single sample sequenced in a study of cytomegalovirus exposure and HLA in healthy donors. Generated by immunoSEQ multiplex PCR, the TCRdb table keeps only in-frame clones and is missing some. The sample carries around 150,000 clones, 90% to 95% recorded once. What was sequenced was PBMCs. The receptors originated from a man aged 18 to 30 in good health and CMV-seronegative.

The chain couples TRBV10-1 to TRBJ2-3; TRBD2 matches at 7 bases. The germline gives CDR1 WNHNN, CDR2 SYGVQD (reference sequence). The CDR3 sequence is 15 residues long. V lost 5 bases, J lost 0 bases, and 5 bases stayed unmatched. In DNA form, the CDR3 reads TGCGCCAGCAGTACCGGGACTACTAGCACAGATACGCAGTATTTT. Translated: CASSTGTTSTDTQYF.

The rearrangement links TRBV18 to TRBJ1-3, with D hard to call. V was cut by 0 bases and J by 0 bases, with 9 bases left in between. Looked up from germline, CDR1 is KGHSH and CDR2 is LQKENI. The CDR3 has 16 amino acids. DNA of the CDR3: TGTGCCAGCTCACCACCCAACCCCAGCTCTGGAAACACCATATATTTT. Translated, it gives CASSPPNPSSGNTIYF.

Concerning this clone itself: The sample carries other DNA sequences with the same CDR3. This chain joins TRBV19 and TRBJ1-2; 7 bases align to TRBD1. Germline V gene lookup returns CDR1 LNHDA and CDR2 SQIVND (reference sequence). Trimming at V came to 3 bases and at J to 3 bases, leaving 1 base not matched to a gene. The CDR3 sequence is 13 residues long. The CDR3 nucleotides are TGTGCCAGTAGTATCACAGGGGACTATGGCTACACCTTC. As protein: CASSITGDYGYTF.

The genes are TRBV18 and TRBJ2-3; D gene ambiguous. The CDR3 consists of 13 residues. Between the trimmed V and J ends, which lost 9 bases and 0 bases, there was a span of 10 bases. CDR1 is KGHSH and CDR2 is LQKENI in the germline V gene. CDR3 in DNA: TGTGCCAGTCAACAGCTGAGCACAGATACGCAGTATTTT. As protein: CASQQLSTDTQYF.

This clone appeared a few times. The rearrangement links TRBV19 to TRBJ2-2; 7 positions match TRBD2. CDR3 length: 16 amino acids. Germline CDR1 reads LNHDA; CDR2 reads SQIVND (reference sequence). The junction had 10 bases not matched to a gene; V was cut back by 4 bases and J by 5 bases. The CDR3 loop is CASSSAAGVWTGELFF. DNA for the CDR3: TGTGCCAGTAGTAGTGCGGCGGGAGTATGGACCGGGGAGCTGTTTTTT.

J is TRBJ2-2 and V is TRBV27; 12 nucleotides align to TRBD2. Germline lookup yields CDR1 MNHEY and CDR2 SMNVEV (reference sequence). After removal of 10 bases from V and 4 bases from J, the junction contained 7 bases not matched to a gene. The length of the CDR3 is 15 residues. In DNA form, the CDR3 reads TGTGCCACCGAAAAACTAGCGGGAGGCACCGGGGAGCTGTTTTTT. Translated, it gives CATEKLAGGTGELFF.

The rearrangement joins TRBV14 to TRBJ1-2, with 8 bases identical to TRBD1. V trimming: 0 bases; J trimming: 3 bases; junction bases outside the gene matches: 6. CDR1 is SGHDN, CDR2 FVKESK, per germline. The CDR3 has 16 residues. CDR3 nucleotide sequence: TGTGCCAGCAGCCAAGAAGGACAGGGTCATGACTATGGCTACACCTTC. This encodes CASSQEGQGHDYGYTF.

DNA of the CDR3: TGTGCCAGTAAGGGTAGCGGGGGCCTGTTGGAGACCCAGTACTTC. Its protein is CASKGSGGLLETQYF. This chain connects TRBV19 to TRBJ2-5; 9 bases are shared with TRBD2. This CDR3 is built from 15 residues. Germline CDR1 reads LNHDA; CDR2 reads SQIVND (reference sequence). Germline trimming cut 7 bases from V and 5 bases from J; bases unmatched to any gene: 11.

The CDR3 nucleotides read TGTGCCAGCACATCGGAAAGGGGAGAAGCTTTCTTT. This gives the protein CASTSERGEAFF. V and J are TRBV6-5 and TRBJ1-1; D might be TRBD1 (5 bases). V lost 7 bases, J lost 8 bases, and 14 bases lay in between. Germline CDR1 MNHEY, CDR2 SVGAGI. CDR3 length: 12 amino acids.

J is TRBJ2-7 and V is TRBV21-1; the tabulated D call, TRBD2, remains unverified against the DNA. TRBV21-1 corresponds to a pseudogene. The CDR3 runs 18 residues. The CDR3 DNA is TGTGCCAGCAGCAAATGGGAGGCTACTAGCGGGAGCTCCTACGAGCAGTACGTC. Translation: CASSKWEATSGSSYEQYV.

The gene calls are TRBV27 and TRBJ2-1, with 10 bases aligning to TRBD2. Germline V lookup: CDR1 MNHEY, CDR2 SMNVEV (reference sequence). This CDR3 comprises 16 residues. The V and J ends lost 5 bases and 2 bases, in that order; junction bases with no gene match: 6. The CDR3 loop is CASSRQTSGPYNEQFF. The DNA of the CDR3 is TGTGCCAGCAGTCGCCAGACTAGCGGGCCCTACAATGAGCAGTTCTTC.

The chain recombines TRBV27 with TRBJ2-1, with D maybe TRBD2 (5 bases). The V end lost 6 bases, the J end lost 4 bases, and 16 bases lay between the germline ends. The CDR3 has 15 amino acids. Germline V lookup: CDR1 MNHEY, CDR2 SMNVEV (reference sequence). In DNA form, the CDR3 reads TGTGCCAGCAGCTTTATGGGAGCTGAGTACAATGAGCAGTTCTTC. It specifies CASSFMGAEYNEQFF.

The chain carries TRBV28 and TRBJ1-4; D possibly corresponds to TRBD1 (6 bases). Trimming cost V 4 bases and J 8 bases, with 11 bases left between them. Per germline, CDR1 MDHEN and CDR2 SYDVKM. CDR3 length equals 13 residues. CDR3 amino acids: CASSSQGDEKLFF. CDR3 sequence (DNA): TGTGCCAGCAGTTCACAGGGAGACGAAAAACTGTTTTTT. Looking up the rest from reference TRBV28 and TRBJ1-4 gives the full variable domain: DVKVTQSSRYLVKRTGEKVFLECVQDMDHENMFWYRQDPGLGLRLIYFSYDVKMKEKGDIPEGYSVSREKKERFSLILESASTNQTSMYLCASSSQGDEKLFFGSGTQLSVL.

This clone was recorded once. This CDR3 is CASSVDTSGSVEQFF. The CDR3 DNA follows: TGTGCCAGCAGCGTAGATACTAGCGGGAGCGTTGAGCAGTTCTTC. The V call is TRBV9, the J call TRBJ2-1, with 11 bases that match TRBD2. Germline trimming cut 0 bases from V and 9 bases from J; bases unmatched to any gene: 5. The CDR3 is made up of 15 amino acids. Germline lookup yields CDR1 SGDLS and CDR2 YYNGEE.

This chain connects TRBV5-6 to TRBJ2-7; TRBD2 is a possible D gene (6 bases). Germline assignment: CDR1 SGHDT and CDR2 YYEEEE. Trimming removed 2 bases from V and 4 bases from J, with 10 bases in between. This CDR3 comprises 13 residues. CDR3 sequence (DNA): TGTGCCAGCAGCTTCGGAGCGGGTTACGAGCAGTACGTC. It codes for CASSFGAGYEQYV.

The V call is TRBV10-1, the J call TRBJ2-3; 11 bases fit TRBD2. Per the germline V gene, CDR1 is WNHNN and CDR2 is SYGVQD (reference sequence). This CDR3 contains 17 residues. V lost 8 bases and J lost 5; bases outside the gene matches: 15. The DNA for the CDR3 is TGCGCCAGCCTCGGACTAGCGGGCCCCCACACGGTAGATACGCAGTATTTT. Protein sequence: CASLGLAGPHTVDTQYF.

V usage is TRBV27 and J usage is TRBJ2-7; 11 bases agree with TRBD2. The V and J ends lost 6 bases and 4 bases, in that order; junction bases with no gene match: 5. Looked up from germline, CDR1 is MNHEY and CDR2 is SMNVEV (reference sequence). This CDR3 has 14 amino acids. The CDR3 protein is CASRLTSGNYEQYV. The CDR3 coding sequence is TGTGCCAGCAGACTGACTAGCGGGAATTACGAGCAGTACGTC.

Only a few counts were recorded for this clone. The chain has TRBV25-1 and TRBJ1-2; D remains unclear. V was clipped by 5 bases and J by 9 bases, with 10 bases between them. This CDR3 spans 11 amino acids. Germline CDR1 and CDR2: MGHDK and SYGVNS. CDR3 bases: TGTGCCAGCAGTATCGGGGTACGCTACACCTTC. Its translation is CASSIGVRYTF.

V is TRBV11-3 and J is TRBJ1-1; TRBD1 is a possible D gene (5 bases). The CDR3 runs to 15 residues. CDR1 SGHNT and CDR2 YENEEA come from the germline V gene. Trimming pared 5 bases from V and 4 bases from J, leaving 17 bases between. CDR3 nucleotide sequence: TGTGCCAGCAGCCGCTCTTCGGGGGGGGGCACTGAAGCTTTCTTT. Translating it yields CASSRSSGGGTEAFF.

CDR3 residues: CASSLVMGQGYEQYF. The CDR3 DNA sequence: TGTGCCAGCAGCTTAGTGATGGGGCAGGGCTACGAGCAGTACTTC. The chain carries TRBV7-2 and TRBJ2-7; possible D gene TRBD1, 5 bases. There are 15 residues in the CDR3. V was pared by 1 base and J by 3 bases, with 13 bases between. Germline-derived CDR1 and CDR2 are SGHTA and FQGNSA.

The V gene is TRBV7-9, the J gene TRBJ2-7; D unresolved. Germline CDR1 SEHNR, CDR2 FQNEAQ (reference sequence). The CDR3 has 12 amino acids. The V gene lost 7 bases and the J gene lost 9 bases, with 16 bases spanning the gap. The CDR3 spells CASKAPDGAQYV. The CDR3 DNA follows: TGTGCCAGCAAAGCCCCAGACGGAGCGCAGTACGTC.

CDR3 DNA sequence: TGTGCCAGCAGCCCTGGTGGGGGCAGTAGCACAGATACGCAGTATTTT. Residues: CASSPGGGSSTDTQYF. This chain links TRBV13 with TRBJ2-3; D might be TRBD1 (6 bases). V shed 5 bases and J shed 0 bases, with 15 bases lying between them. The CDR3 length is 16 residues. Germline V CDR1 and CDR2: PRHDT, FYEKMQ (reference sequence).

CDR3 protein: CASSERSYEQYF. The CDR3 nucleotides read TGTGCCAGCAGTGAGAGATCCTACGAGCAGTACTTC. The genes are TRBV2 and TRBJ2-7; D not resolved. V shed 3 bases and J shed 1 base, with 4 bases lying between them. The V gene's germline CDR1 is SNHLY and CDR2 FYNNEI. This CDR3 is built from 12 residues.

The chain carries TRBV5-1 and TRBJ1-6; a weak D match, TRBD1 (6 bases). This CDR3 has 15 amino acids. Germline CDR1 reads SGHRS; CDR2 reads YFSETQ. With 4 bases removed from V and 7 bases from J, the gap between germline ends came to 15 bases. For the CDR3, the DNA is TGCGCCAGCAGCGCGAACAGGGAATGGAATTCACCCCTCCACTTT. Translation gives CASSANREWNSPLHF.

J is TRBJ2-7 and V is TRBV7-9, with 10 bases lining up with TRBD1. The V segment lost 5 bases and the J segment 1 base; nucleotides outside the gene matches: 2. CDR1 is SEHNR and CDR2 is FQNEAQ in the germline V gene (reference sequence). This CDR3 comprises 14 residues. CDR3 in DNA: TGTGCCAGCAGCCGGGACAGGGGTTCCTACGAGCAGTACTTC. It codes for CASSRDRGSYEQYF. The complete variable domain, with remaining parts taken from reference TRBV7-9 and TRBJ2-7, reads DTGVSQNPRHKITKRGQNVTFRCDPISEHNRLYWYRQTLGQGPEFLTYFQNEAQLEKSRLLSDRFSAERPKGSFSTLEIQRTEQGDSAMYLCASSRDRGSYEQYFGPGTRLTVT.

This chain uses TRBV15 with TRBJ1-1, with TRBD1 identical over 7 bases. V was pared by 0 bases and J by 4 bases, with 5 bases of the junction left unmatched. CDR1 is LNHNV, CDR2 YYDKDF, per germline (reference sequence). This CDR3 has 15 amino acids. CDR3 bases: TGTGCCACCAGCAGAGAGTTACAGGGGAGCACTGAAGCTTTCTTT. It specifies CATSRELQGSTEAFF.

The chain uses TRBV5-4 and TRBJ2-3, with 8 positions matching TRBD2. CDR3 length equals 16 residues. CDR1 and CDR2 from the germline V gene are SGHNT and YYREEE (reference sequence). V lost 4 bases, J lost 0 bases, and 7 bases stayed unmatched. CDR3 sequence: CASSPTSAPSTDTQYF. In DNA form, the CDR3 reads TGTGCCAGCAGCCCGACTAGCGCTCCTAGCACAGATACGCAGTATTTT.